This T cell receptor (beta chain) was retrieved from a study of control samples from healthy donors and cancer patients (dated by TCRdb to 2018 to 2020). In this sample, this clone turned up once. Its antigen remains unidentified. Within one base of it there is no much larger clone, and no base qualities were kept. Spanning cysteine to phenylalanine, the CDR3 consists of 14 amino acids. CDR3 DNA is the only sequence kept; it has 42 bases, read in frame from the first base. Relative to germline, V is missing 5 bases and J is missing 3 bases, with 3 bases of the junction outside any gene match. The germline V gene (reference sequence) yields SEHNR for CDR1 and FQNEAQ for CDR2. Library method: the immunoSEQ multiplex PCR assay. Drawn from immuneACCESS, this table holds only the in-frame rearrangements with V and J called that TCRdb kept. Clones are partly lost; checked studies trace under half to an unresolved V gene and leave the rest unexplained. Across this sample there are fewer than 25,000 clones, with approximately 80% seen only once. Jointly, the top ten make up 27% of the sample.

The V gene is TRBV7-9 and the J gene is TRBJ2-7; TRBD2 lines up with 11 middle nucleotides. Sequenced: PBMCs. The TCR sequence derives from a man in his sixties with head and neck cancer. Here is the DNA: TGTGCCAGCAGCCAAGGACTAGCGGGCTACGAGCAGTACTTC. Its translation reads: CASSQGLAGYEQYF.